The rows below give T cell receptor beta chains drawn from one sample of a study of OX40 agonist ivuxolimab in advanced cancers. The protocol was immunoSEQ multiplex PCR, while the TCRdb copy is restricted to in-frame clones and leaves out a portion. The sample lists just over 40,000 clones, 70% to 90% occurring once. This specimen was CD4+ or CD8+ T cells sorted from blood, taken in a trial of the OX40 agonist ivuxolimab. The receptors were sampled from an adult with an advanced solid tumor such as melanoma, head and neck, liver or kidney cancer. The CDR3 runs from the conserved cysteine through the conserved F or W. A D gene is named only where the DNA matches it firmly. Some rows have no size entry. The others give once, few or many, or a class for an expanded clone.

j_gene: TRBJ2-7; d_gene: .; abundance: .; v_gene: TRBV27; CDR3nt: TGTGCCAGCAGTTTTGTGGGGGCGGCCTACGAGCAGTACTTC; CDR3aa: CASSFVGAAYEQYF
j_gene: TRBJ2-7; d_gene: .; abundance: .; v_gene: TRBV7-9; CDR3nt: TGTGCCAGCAGTTTCGGTTCCCGGCCCCACGAGCAGTACTTC; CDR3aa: CASSFGSRPHEQYF
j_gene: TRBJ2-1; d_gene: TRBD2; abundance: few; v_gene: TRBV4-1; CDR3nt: TGCGCCAGCAGCCACCCGGGACTAGCGGGTCTCTCCTACAATGAGCAGTTCTTC; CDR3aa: CASSHPGLAGLSYNEQFF
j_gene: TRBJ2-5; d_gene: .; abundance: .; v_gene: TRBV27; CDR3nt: TGTGCCAGCAGGGAAGGACTCGACACGACAGAGACCCAGTACTTC; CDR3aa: CASREGLDTTETQYF
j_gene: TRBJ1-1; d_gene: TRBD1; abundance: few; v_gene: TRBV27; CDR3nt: TGTGCCAGCAGACAAAGAACTTCAGGGGGAGACCTTGAAGCTTTCTTT; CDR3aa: CASRQRTSGGDLEAFF
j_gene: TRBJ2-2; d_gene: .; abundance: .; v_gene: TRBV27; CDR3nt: TGTGCCAGCAGTTTCGGTTTCGGGAACACCGGGGAGCTGTTTTTT; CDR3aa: CASSFGFGNTGELFF
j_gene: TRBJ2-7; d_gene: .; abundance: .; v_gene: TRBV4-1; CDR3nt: TGCGCCAGCAGCCAAGGACAGGCATACTCCTACGAGCAGTACTTC; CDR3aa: CASSQGQAYSYEQYF
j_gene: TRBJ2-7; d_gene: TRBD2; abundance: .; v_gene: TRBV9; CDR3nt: TGTGCCAGCAGCTTCGGACTAGCGGGAGTAAGGGAGCAGTACTTC; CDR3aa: CASSFGLAGVREQYF
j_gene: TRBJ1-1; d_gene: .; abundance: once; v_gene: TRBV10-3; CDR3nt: TGTGCCATCAGGAGGGTCGGGGAAGGGTTTGAAGCTTTCTTT; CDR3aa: CAIRRVGEGFEAFF
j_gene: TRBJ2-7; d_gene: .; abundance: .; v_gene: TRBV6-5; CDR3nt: TGTGCCAGCAGTTACCTCTCGACAGGAGTCTCCTACGAGCAGTACTTC; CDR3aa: CASSYLSTGVSYEQYF
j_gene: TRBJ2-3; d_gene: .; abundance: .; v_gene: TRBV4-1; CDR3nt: TGCGCCAGCAGCCAAGATGAAAGCGGAAACACAGATACGCAGTATTTT; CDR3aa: CASSQDESGNTDTQYF
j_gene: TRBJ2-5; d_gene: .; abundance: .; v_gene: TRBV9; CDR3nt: TGTGCCAGCAGCGTAGGGAAGTACCAAGAGACCCAGTACTTC; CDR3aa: CASSVGKYQETQYF
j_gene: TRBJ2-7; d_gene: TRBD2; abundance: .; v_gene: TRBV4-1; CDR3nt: TGCGCCAGCAGCCCTAGCGGAGCCTACGAGCAGTACTTC; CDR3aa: CASSPSGAYEQYF
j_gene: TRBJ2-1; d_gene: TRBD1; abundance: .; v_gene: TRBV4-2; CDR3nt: TGTGCCAGCAGCCAAGCTGGGGACAGGGGGCTAGGGAATGAGCAGTTCTTC; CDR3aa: CASSQAGDRGLGNEQFF
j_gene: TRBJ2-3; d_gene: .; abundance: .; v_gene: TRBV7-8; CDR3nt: TGTGCCAGCAGCTCCGTGGGGGGCAGCACAGATACGCAGTATTTT; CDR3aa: CASSSVGGSTDTQYF
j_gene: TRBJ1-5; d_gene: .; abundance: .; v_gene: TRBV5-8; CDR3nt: TGTGCCAGCAGCTTGGTACAGGCTTGGCAGCCCCAGCATTTT; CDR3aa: CASSLVQAWQPQHF
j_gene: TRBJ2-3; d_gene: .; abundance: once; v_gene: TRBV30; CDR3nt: TGTGCCTGGAGTGTAGTGGGAGTAGGGTCAGATACGCAGTATTTT; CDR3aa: CAWSVVGVGSDTQYF
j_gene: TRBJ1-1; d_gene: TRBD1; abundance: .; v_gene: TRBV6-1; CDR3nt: TGTGCCAGCAGTAGTGCGGGACAGGGGGGCACTGAAGCTTTCTTT; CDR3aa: CASSSAGQGGTEAFF
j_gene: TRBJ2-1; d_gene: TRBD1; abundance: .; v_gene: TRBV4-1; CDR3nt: TGCGCCAGCAGCCAGCTTGGACAGGCTTACAATGAGCAGTTCTTC; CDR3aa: CASSQLGQAYNEQFF
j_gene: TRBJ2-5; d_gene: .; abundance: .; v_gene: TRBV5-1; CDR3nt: TGCGCCAGCAGCTTGGAGAACCGGATTTGGGAGACCCAGTACTTC; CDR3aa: CASSLENRIWETQYF
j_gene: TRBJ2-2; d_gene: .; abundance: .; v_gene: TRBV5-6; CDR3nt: TGTGCCAGCAGCTTGACGAACACCGGGGAGCTGTTTTTT; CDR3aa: CASSLTNTGELFF
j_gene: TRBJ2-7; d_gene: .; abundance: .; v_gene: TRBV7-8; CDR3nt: TGTGCCAGCAGCTTAGGAGGACAGTCCTCCTACGAGCAGTACTTC; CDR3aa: CASSLGGQSSYEQYF
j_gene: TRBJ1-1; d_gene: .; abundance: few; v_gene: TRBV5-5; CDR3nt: TGTGCCAGCAGCTTGTTCGACACTGAAGCTTTCTTT; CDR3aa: CASSLFDTEAFF
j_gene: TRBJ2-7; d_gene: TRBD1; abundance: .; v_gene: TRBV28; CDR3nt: TGTGCCAGCAGTTTATCCGGGACAGCTCACTACGAGCAGTACTTC; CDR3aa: CASSLSGTAHYEQYF
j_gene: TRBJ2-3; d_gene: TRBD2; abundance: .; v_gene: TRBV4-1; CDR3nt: TGCGCCAGCAGCCAACGGGCGGGGGGTAGCACAGATACGCAGTATTTT; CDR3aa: CASSQRAGGSTDTQYF
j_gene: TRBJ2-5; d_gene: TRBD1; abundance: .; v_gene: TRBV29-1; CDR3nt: TGCAGCGTTGACAGGGGGCGGGAGACCCAGTACTTC; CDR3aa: CSVDRGRETQYF
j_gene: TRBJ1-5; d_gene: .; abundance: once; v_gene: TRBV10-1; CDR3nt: TGCGCCAGCAGTGAGGGGGGGAGCAATCAGCCCCAGCATTTT; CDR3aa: CASSEGGSNQPQHF
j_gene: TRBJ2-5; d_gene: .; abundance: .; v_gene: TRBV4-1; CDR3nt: TGCGCCAGCAGCGGGGCCGTACGGGATGTGACCCAGTACTTC; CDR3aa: CASSGAVRDVTQYF
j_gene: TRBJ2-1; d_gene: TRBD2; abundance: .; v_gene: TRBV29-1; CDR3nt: TGCAGCGCCCAGCGGGACTCCTACAATGAGCAGTTCTTC; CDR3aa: CSAQRDSYNEQFF